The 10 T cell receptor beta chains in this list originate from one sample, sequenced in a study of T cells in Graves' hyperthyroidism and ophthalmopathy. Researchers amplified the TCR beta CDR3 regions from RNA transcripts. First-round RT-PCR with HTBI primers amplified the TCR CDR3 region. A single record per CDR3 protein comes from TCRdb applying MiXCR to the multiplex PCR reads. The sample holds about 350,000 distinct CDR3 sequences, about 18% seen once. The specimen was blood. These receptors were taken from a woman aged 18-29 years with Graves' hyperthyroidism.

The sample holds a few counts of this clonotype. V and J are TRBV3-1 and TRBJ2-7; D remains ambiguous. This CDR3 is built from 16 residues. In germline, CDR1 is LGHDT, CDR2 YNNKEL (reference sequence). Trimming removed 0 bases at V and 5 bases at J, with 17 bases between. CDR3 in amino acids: CASSQDLGRSLDEQYF. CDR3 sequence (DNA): TGTGCCAGCAGCCAAGATCTTGGGCGGTCCCTTGACGAGCAGTACTTC.

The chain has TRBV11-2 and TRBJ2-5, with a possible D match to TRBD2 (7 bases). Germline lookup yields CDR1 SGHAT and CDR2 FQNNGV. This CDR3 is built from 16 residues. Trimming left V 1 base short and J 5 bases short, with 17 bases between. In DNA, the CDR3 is TGTGCCAGCAGCTTAGCCCAGGGGAGGGCCTTTGAGACCCAGTACTTC. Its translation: CASSLAQGRAFETQYF.

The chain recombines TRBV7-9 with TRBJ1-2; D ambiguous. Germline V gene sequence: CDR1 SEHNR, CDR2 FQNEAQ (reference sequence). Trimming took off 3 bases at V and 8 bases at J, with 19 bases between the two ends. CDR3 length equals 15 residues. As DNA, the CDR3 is TGTGCCAGCAGCTTCCCGGCCTCCGCTGATTGGGGCTACACCTTC. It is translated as CASSFPASADWGYTF.

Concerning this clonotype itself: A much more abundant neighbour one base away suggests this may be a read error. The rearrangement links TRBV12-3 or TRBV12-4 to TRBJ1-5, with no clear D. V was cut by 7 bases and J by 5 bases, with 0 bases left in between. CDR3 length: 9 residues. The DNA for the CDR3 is TGTGCCAGCAATCAGCCCCAGCATTTT. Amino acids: CASNQPQHF.

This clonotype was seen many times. CDR3 region: CAISEREQETQYF. The CDR3 bases are TGTGCCATCAGTGAAAGGGAGCAAGAGACCCAGTACTTC. The chain links TRBV10-3 to TRBJ2-5; weak D call: TRBD2 (5 bases). CDR3 length equals 13 residues. Trimming cost V 3 bases and J 2 bases, with 7 bases left between them. The germline gives CDR1 ENHRY, CDR2 SYGVKD.

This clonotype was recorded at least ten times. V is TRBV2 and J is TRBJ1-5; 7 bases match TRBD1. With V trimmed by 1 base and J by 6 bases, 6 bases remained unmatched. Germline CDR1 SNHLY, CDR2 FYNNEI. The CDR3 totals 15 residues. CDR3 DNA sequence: TGTGCCAGCAGTGAAGGGTCAGGGGGGATTCAGCCCCAGCATTTT. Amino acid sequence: CASSEGSGGIQPQHF.

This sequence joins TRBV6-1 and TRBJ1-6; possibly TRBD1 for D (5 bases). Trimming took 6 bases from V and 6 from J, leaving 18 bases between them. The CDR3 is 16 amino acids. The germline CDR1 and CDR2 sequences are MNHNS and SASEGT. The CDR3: CASRGPGGEPNSPLHF. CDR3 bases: TGTGCCAGCAGAGGACCGGGGGGGGAACCTAATTCACCCCTCCACTTT.

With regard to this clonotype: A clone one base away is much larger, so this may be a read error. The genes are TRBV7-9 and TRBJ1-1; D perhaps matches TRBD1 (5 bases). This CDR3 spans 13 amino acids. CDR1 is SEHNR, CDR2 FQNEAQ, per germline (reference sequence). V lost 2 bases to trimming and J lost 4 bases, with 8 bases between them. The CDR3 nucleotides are TGTGCCAGCAGCTTAAAGGGGCCCACTGAAGCTTTCTTT. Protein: CASSLKGPTEAFF.

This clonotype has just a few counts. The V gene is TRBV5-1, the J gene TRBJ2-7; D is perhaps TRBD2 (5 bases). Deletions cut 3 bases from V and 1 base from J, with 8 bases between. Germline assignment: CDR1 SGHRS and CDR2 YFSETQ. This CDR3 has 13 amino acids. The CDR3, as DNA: TGCGCCAGCAGCTGGGGAGAATCCTACGAGCAGTACTTC. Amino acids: CASSWGESYEQYF.

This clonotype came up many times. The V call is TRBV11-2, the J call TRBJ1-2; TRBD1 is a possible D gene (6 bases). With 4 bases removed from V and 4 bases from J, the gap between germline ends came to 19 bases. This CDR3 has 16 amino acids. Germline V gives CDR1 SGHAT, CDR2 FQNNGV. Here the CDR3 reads CASSSRTGGGSYGYTF. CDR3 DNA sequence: TGTGCCAGCAGCTCCCGAACTGGAGGGGGGTCCTATGGCTACACCTTC.